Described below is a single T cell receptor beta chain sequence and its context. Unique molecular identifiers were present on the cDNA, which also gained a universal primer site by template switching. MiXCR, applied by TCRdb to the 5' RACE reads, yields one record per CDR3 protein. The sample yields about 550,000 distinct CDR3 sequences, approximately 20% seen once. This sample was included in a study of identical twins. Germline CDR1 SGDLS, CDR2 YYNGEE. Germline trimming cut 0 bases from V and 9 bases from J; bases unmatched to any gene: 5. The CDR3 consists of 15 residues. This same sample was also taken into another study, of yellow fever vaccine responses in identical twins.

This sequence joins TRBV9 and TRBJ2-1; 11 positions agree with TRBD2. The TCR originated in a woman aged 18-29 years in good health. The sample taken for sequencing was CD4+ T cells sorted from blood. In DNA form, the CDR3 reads TGTGCCAGCAGCGTAGTTAGCGGGGGGGCCGGTGAGCAGTTCTTC. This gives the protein CASSVVSGGAGEQFF.